This T cell receptor (beta chain) was retrieved from a study of T cell changes during pregnancy in multiple sclerosis. Clones were sequenced by immunoSEQ multiplex PCR, and TCRdb holds only the in-frame ones, with some missing. This sample has approximately 33,000 clones; under 95% occur once, and the top ten carry approximately 0.45%. Germline V gene data show CDR1 as SQVTM and CDR2 as ANQGSEA. CDR3 size: 13 residues. The V and J ends lost 6 bases and 0 bases respectively, with 8 bases between them. The material sequenced was CD4+ T cells from peripheral blood mononuclear cells, taken after pregnancy. This receptor was taken from a female donor with multiple sclerosis, enrolled in a pregnancy study. This chain links TRBV29-1 with TRBJ2-2; the D gene is possibly TRBD1 (5 bases). CDR3 in amino acids: CSVQGPNTGELFF. As DNA, the CDR3 is TGCAGCGTCCAGGGCCCGAACACCGGGGAGCTGTTTTTT.